A single sample gave rise to the 6 T cell receptor beta chains below, sequenced in a study of blood T cells in healthy people across ages (dated by TCRdb to between 2014 and 2017). The library was obtained by 5' RACE. The run used an Illumina HiSeq 2500. The second PCR ran for about 6 to 12 cycles and used a J-beta primer mix along with a sample-barcoded 5' primer. TCRdb reprocessing: public reads trimmed at Q25 with fastp, clones called with MiXCR, in-frame beta chains kept. Rows are combined by CDR3 protein, so each entry shows the most common genes and DNA. This sample holds 1.5 million to 2 million distinct CDR3 sequences; approximately 28% were observed only once. Of the sample, more than 6% is held by the ten largest clones. Sequences were obtained from blood. All receptors derive from a woman younger than 45 in good health.

This clonotype was counted ten times or more. The chain couples TRBV5-1 to TRBJ2-7; weak D call: TRBD1 (6 bases). The CDR3 is 11 residues long. Trimming cost V 8 bases and J 2 bases, with 8 bases left between them. Germline V CDR1 and CDR2: SGHRS, YFSETQ. CDR3 sequence reads: CARDRTYEQYF. DNA of the CDR3: TGCGCCAGGGACAGAACCTACGAGCAGTACTTC.

Comments on this clonotype: A much larger clone lies one base from this, so it may be a read error. The rearrangement links TRBV7-3 to TRBJ2-1; TRBD1 matches 7 bases. V lost 5 bases to trimming and J lost 5 bases; unmatched junction nucleotides: 6. The germline V gene encodes CDR1 SGHTA and CDR2 FQGTGA. The CDR3 is 14 residues long. The chain's CDR3 is CASSAPGQNNEQFF. In nucleotides, the CDR3 is TGTGCCAGCAGCGCCCCGGGACAGAACAATGAGCAGTTCTTC.

Here the CDR3 DNA reads TGTGCCAGCACCACTCTGGGACTACTAAACACCGGGGAGCTGTTTTTT. As protein: CASTTLGLLNTGELFF. The chain has TRBV7-6 and TRBJ2-2, with 7 positions matching TRBD2. Losses at the gene ends were 7 bases for V and 2 bases for J; bases not matched to a gene: 10. From germline, CDR1 is SGHVS and CDR2 FNYEAQ. There are 16 residues in the CDR3.

This clonotype was seen many times. Mismatch with germline at one junction end may stem from a read error. The rearrangement uses TRBV29-1 and TRBJ2-3; no firm D call. The CDR3 loop spans 13 amino acids. Germline V gene lookup returns CDR1 SQVTM and CDR2 ANQGSEA. CDR3 sequence: CSGMESPTDTQYF. For the CDR3, the DNA is TGCAGCGGTATGGAGAGCCCCACAGATACACAGTATTTT.

This clonotype came up a few times. This chain connects TRBV21-1 to TRBJ1-5. TRBV21-1 is noted as a pseudogene. This CDR3 spans 14 amino acids. The CDR3 loop reads CASSKRRGNQPQHF. DNA for the CDR3: TGTGCCAGCAGCAAACGACGGGGTAATCAGCCCCAGCATTTT.

V gene TRBV20-1 combines with J gene TRBJ2-7; no clear D gene. The CDR3 contains 13 residues. Germline V gives CDR1 DFQATT, CDR2 SNEGSKA (reference sequence). Trimming took off 0 bases at V and 3 bases at J, with 9 bases between the two ends. CDR3 loop: CSAREQPRYEQYF. The CDR3 DNA reads TGCAGTGCTAGAGAACAGCCTCGCTACGAGCAGTACTTC.